The clone carrying this T cell receptor beta chain was counted between two and nine times. This record belongs to a study of T-cell memory formation after mild COVID-19. TCRdb ran MiXCR on the 5' RACE reads and lists one entry per CDR3 protein. The table records a few hundred thousand distinct CDR3 sequences, roughly 15% of them present only once. V dropped 10 bases and J dropped 4 bases, with 18 bases sitting between them. The CDR3 has 14 amino acids. CDR1 is MNHEY and CDR2 is SVGAGI in the germline V gene. Sequencing was performed on PBMCs or a T cell subset sorted from them (not recorded which). This clonotype originated in a man aged 18-30 years who had mild COVID-19 (a few samples of this study predate the infection). Cell type and time point are not known. V is TRBV6-5 and J is TRBJ2-3; D might be TRBD1 or TRBD2, each matching 7 bases. The CDR3: CATCMTGRADTQYF. The CDR3, as DNA: TGTGCCACCTGCATGACAGGGAGGGCAGATACGCAGTATTTT.